The 20 T cell receptor beta chains given below trace back to one sample, sequenced in a study of vaccination and CD4 T cells after COVID-19. Documented treatment: roughly ten-day PBMC culture with coronavirus spike peptide pools or control peptides (ViraFEST assay). Their specific antigens are unknown. The Oncomine TCR Beta short-read assay was what sequenced the DNA obtained from cultured CD4+ T cells. Each CDR3 protein is one row after TCRdb ran MiXCR on the PCR reads. The data show about 20,000 distinct CDR3 sequences, over 75% seen once. This specimen consisted of CD4+ T cells from blood, cultured in vitro, obtained after SARS-CoV-2 vaccination. The receptors were gathered from a human donor who received a COVID-19 vaccine.

The chain employs TRBV27 and TRBJ2-1; D call uncertain. The V and J ends lost 3 bases and 2 bases respectively, with 8 bases between them. CDR1 MNHEY and CDR2 SMNVEV come from the germline V gene (reference sequence). The CDR3 sequence is 14 residues long. CDR3 loop: CASSFQPPYNEQFF. In DNA, the CDR3 is TGTGCCAGCAGTTTCCAGCCTCCCTACAATGAGCAGTTCTTC.

The CDR3 region is CSARSGTGTLAGYTF. DNA of the CDR3: TGCAGTGCTAGGTCCGGGACAGGGACCTTGGCTGGCTACACCTTC. This chain joins TRBV20-1 and TRBJ1-2; 9 nucleotides match TRBD1. This CDR3 region has 15 residues. Trimming removed 3 bases from V and 7 bases from J; junction bases left unmatched: 12. From germline, CDR1 is DFQATT and CDR2 SNEGSKA (reference sequence).

This clonotype was seen just once. The gene calls are TRBV30 and TRBJ2-7; 11 bases are a match to TRBD1. CDR3 length equals 13 residues. With 2 bases clipped from V and 9 bases from J, the junction kept 6 bases outside the gene matches. CDR1 and CDR2 (germline): GTSNPN, SVGIG (reference sequence). CDR3 nucleotides: TGTGCCTGGAGTTTTGGACAGGGGGCTGTGCAGTACTTC. Protein product: CAWSFGQGAVQYF.

This chain links TRBV24-1 with TRBJ2-3, with TRBD2 matching over 7 bases. Trimming cost V 0 bases and J 3 bases; bases outside gene matches: 5. CDR3 size: 16 residues. Germline CDR1 KGHDR, CDR2 SFDVKD. The CDR3 DNA follows: TGTGCCACCAGTGATTTGCAATTCGGGGGGACAGATACGCAGTATTTT. As protein: CATSDLQFGGTDTQYF.

V usage is TRBV19 and J usage is TRBJ2-7, with TRBD1 identical over 8 bases. The CDR3 consists of 15 residues. CDR1 LNHDA and CDR2 SQIVND come from the germline V gene (reference sequence). V was clipped by 2 bases and J by 1 base; unmatched bases: 4. The CDR3 reads CASSIMGQASYEQYF. The CDR3 region has the DNA TGTGCCAGTAGTATAATGGGACAGGCGTCCTACGAGCAGTACTTC.

The V gene is TRBV11-2, the J gene TRBJ1-1, with D maybe TRBD1 (5 bases). This CDR3 is 14 amino acids long. From germline, CDR1 is SGHAT and CDR2 FQNNGV. V was trimmed by 5 bases and J by 3 bases, leaving 13 bases between them. This chain's CDR3 is CASSLTGGYTEAFF. CDR3 DNA: TGTGCCAGCAGCCTTACGGGGGGGTACACTGAAGCTTTCTTT.

The chain has TRBV12-3 or TRBV12-4 and TRBJ1-6, with TRBD1 identical over 7 bases. V lost 3 bases, J lost 6 bases, and 2 bases stayed unmatched. This CDR3 has 14 residues. This chain's CDR3 is CASSFDRANSPLHF. Written as DNA, the CDR3 is TGTGCCAGCAGTTTCGACAGGGCTAATTCACCCCTCCACTTT.

CDR3 loop: CASSLVLGANTEAFF. CDR3 DNA sequence: TGTGCCAGCAGCTTAGTTCTGGGGGCGAACACTGAAGCTTTCTTT. The chain uses TRBV11-3 and TRBJ1-1, with a tentative D call TRBD1 (6 bases). CDR1 and CDR2 (germline): SGHNT, YENEEA. CDR3 length: 15 residues. V was clipped by 1 base and J by 1 base, with 10 bases between them.

The V call is TRBV30, the J call TRBJ1-5; no reliable D call. This CDR3 has 13 amino acids. V was trimmed by 0 bases and J by 1 base, leaving 4 bases between them. Germline loops: CDR1 GTSNPN, CDR2 SVGIG (reference sequence). The CDR3 spells CAWSVRSNQPQHF. In DNA form, the CDR3 reads TGTGCCTGGAGTGTTAGGAGCAATCAGCCCCAGCATTTT. The entire variable domain, with the rest obtained from reference TRBV30 and TRBJ1-5, is as follows: SQTIHQWPATLVQPVGSPLSLECTVEGTSNPNLYWYRQAAGRGLQLLFYSVGIGQISSEVPQNLSASRPQDRQFILSSKKLLLSDSGFYLCAWSVRSNQPQHFGDGTRLSIL.

The sample holds a few counts of this clonotype. The rearrangement links TRBV25-1 to TRBJ2-5; weak D call: TRBD1 (5 bases). Germline CDR1 MGHDK, CDR2 SYGVNS. The CDR3 has 14 amino acids. V lost 5 bases to trimming and J lost 2 bases, with 12 bases between them. In DNA, the CDR3 is TGTGCCAGCAGTTTTGGGGCAACGCAAGAGACCCAGTACTTC. Protein product: CASSFGATQETQYF. Full variable domain (rest looked up from reference TRBV25-1 and TRBJ2-5): EADIYQTPRYLVIGTGKKITLECSQTMGHDKMYWYQQDPGMELHLIHYSYGVNSTEKGDLSSESTVSRIRTEHFPLTLESARPSHTSQYLCASSFGATQETQYFGPGTRLLVL.

The V gene is TRBV5-1, the J gene TRBJ2-1; perhaps D is TRBD1 or TRBD2 (5 bases each). Trimming removed 5 bases at V and 4 bases at J, with 16 bases between. CDR1 and CDR2 from the germline V gene are SGHRS and YFSETQ. The CDR3 loop spans 15 amino acids. The CDR3, as DNA: TGCGCCAGCAGAGCCGGGACGGAAGGGTACAATGAGCAGTTCTTC. This encodes CASRAGTEGYNEQFF.

V is TRBV20-1 and J is TRBJ2-1, with D maybe TRBD2 (6 bases). This CDR3 contains 13 residues. The germline V gene encodes CDR1 DFQATT and CDR2 SNEGSKA (reference sequence). The germline V and J ends were trimmed by 6 bases and 5 bases, with 14 bases remaining between them. In nucleotides, the CDR3 is TGCAGTGCCTTAGCGGCTATTAACAATGAGCAGTTCTTC. It yields the protein CSALAAINNEQFF.

The chain joins TRBV5-4 to TRBJ2-5; a weak D match, TRBD1 (6 bases). Trimming stripped 0 bases from V and 3 bases from J, with 6 bases between. CDR1 is SGHNT and CDR2 is YYREEE in the germline V gene (reference sequence). The CDR3 has 13 amino acids. The CDR3: CASSLDREETQYF. The CDR3 coding sequence is TGTGCCAGCAGCTTGGACAGGGAAGAGACCCAGTACTTC.

The V and J genes are TRBV19 and TRBJ1-1; possibly TRBD1 for D (5 bases). V was cut by 4 bases and J by 0 bases, with 9 bases left in between. The CDR3 is made up of 14 amino acids. Germline V gene sequence: CDR1 LNHDA, CDR2 SQIVND (reference sequence). CDR3 protein: CASSTAGLNTEAFF. The CDR3 region has the DNA TGTGCCAGTAGTACCGCAGGGTTGAACACTGAAGCTTTCTTT.

V is TRBV20-1 and J is TRBJ2-3, with 8 bases fitting TRBD1. The CDR3 contains 15 residues. J lost 5 bases, V lost 4 bases, and 11 bases had no gene match. Germline-derived CDR1 and CDR2 are DFQATT and SNEGSKA (reference sequence). The CDR3, as DNA: TGCAGTGCTACCCCCTTCAGGGGGCAAGAAGATACGCAGTATTTT. Its translation: CSATPFRGQEDTQYF.

As regards this clonotype: A junction boundary mismatches the germline segment, possibly from a read error. V usage is TRBV6-1 and J usage is TRBJ1-2; 7 bases agree with TRBD1. The germline V gene encodes CDR1 MNHNS and CDR2 SASEGT. The CDR3 runs to 11 residues. The CDR3 region has the DNA TGTGCCAGCAGTGAACTAGACAGGGAGGCCTTC. It encodes CASSELDREAF.

This chain links TRBV2 with TRBJ1-2; 7 positions match TRBD1. With 7 bases clipped from V and 7 bases from J, the junction kept 12 bases outside the gene matches. The V gene's germline CDR1 is SNHLY and CDR2 FYNNEI. The CDR3 sequence is 14 residues long. The CDR3 bases are TGTGCCAGCACCTCCACAGGGGATTGGGGTGGCTACACCTTC. Protein: CASTSTGDWGGYTF.

The J gene is TRBJ1-1, the V gene TRBV2; D might be TRBD1 (5 bases). The V and J ends lost 0 bases and 10 bases respectively, with 12 bases between them. Germline V CDR1 and CDR2: SNHLY, FYNNEI. CDR3 length: 13 amino acids. The CDR3 DNA reads TGTGCCAGCAGTGAAGCGAGGGGTGGGGCAGCTTTCTTT. Residues: CASSEARGGAAFF.

V is TRBV7-2 and J is TRBJ2-1; D is undetermined. Germline CDR1 reads SGHTA; CDR2 reads FQGNSA. This CDR3 is built from 16 residues. Trimming pared 0 bases from V and 2 bases from J, leaving 11 bases between. This CDR3 is CASSLAETAAYNEQFF. The CDR3 DNA reads TGTGCCAGCAGCTTAGCGGAGACTGCAGCCTACAATGAGCAGTTCTTC.

CDR3 sequence (DNA): TGTGCCAGCAGTTCAACAGGTGGAGGTGGCTCACCCCTCCACTTT. This sequence encodes CASSSTGGGGSPLHF. The chain couples TRBV6-5 to TRBJ1-6; the D gene is possibly TRBD1 (5 bases). The germline CDR1 and CDR2 sequences are MNHEY and SVGAGI. V lost 4 bases and J lost 10, with 17 bases in between. This CDR3 has 15 residues.